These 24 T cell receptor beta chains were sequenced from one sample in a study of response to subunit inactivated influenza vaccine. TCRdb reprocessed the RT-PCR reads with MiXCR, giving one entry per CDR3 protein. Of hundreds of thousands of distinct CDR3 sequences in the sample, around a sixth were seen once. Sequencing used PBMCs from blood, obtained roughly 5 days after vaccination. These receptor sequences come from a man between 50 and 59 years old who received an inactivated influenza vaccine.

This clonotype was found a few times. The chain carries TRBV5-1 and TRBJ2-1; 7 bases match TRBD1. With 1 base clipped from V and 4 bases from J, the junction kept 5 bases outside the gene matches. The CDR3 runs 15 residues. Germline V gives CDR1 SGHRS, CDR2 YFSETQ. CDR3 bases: TGCGCCAGCAGCTTGACGGGACAGAATTACAATGAGCAGTTCTTC. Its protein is CASSLTGQNYNEQFF.

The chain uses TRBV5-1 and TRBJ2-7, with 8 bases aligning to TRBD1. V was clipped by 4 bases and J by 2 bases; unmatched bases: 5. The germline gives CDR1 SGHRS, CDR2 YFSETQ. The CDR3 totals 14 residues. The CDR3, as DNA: TGCGCCAGCAGCGGGCAGGGGGCTCCCTACGAGCAGTACTTC. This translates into CASSGQGAPYEQYF.

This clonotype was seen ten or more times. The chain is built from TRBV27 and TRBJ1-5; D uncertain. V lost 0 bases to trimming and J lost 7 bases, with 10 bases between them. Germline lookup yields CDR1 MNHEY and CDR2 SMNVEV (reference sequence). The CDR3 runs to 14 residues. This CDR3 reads CASSLSVTSQPQHF. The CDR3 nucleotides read TGTGCCAGCAGTTTATCGGTTACAAGCCAGCCCCAGCATTTT.

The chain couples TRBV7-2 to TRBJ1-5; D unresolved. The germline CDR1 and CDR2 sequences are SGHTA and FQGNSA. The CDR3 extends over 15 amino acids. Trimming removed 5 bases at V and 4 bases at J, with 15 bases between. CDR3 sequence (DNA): TGTGCCAGCAGCCCGATGACGGGCCGGAATCAGCCCCAGCATTTT. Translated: CASSPMTGRNQPQHF.

CDR3 in DNA: TGCGCCAGCAACTACCGACTAGCGGGGCAAGAGACCCAGTACTTC. Translated: CASNYRLAGQETQYF. The rearrangement joins TRBV5-1 to TRBJ2-5; 11 nucleotides line up with TRBD2. The CDR3 sequence is 15 residues long. J was trimmed by 2 bases and V by 6 bases; bases with no gene match: 6. Germline V gene lookup returns CDR1 SGHRS and CDR2 YFSETQ. The full variable domain, rest sourced from reference TRBV5-1 and TRBJ2-5, is KAGVTQTPRYLIKTRGQQVTLSCSPISGHRSVSWYQQTPGQGLQFLFEYFSETQRNKGNFPGRFSGRQFSNSRSEMNVSTLELGDSALYLCASNYRLAGQETQYFGPGTRLLVL.

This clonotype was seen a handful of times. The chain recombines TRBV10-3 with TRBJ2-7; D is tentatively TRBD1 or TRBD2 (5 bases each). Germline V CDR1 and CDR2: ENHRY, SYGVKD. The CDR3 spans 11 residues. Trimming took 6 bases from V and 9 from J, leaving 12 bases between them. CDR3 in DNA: TGTGCCATCAGGGACGGGGCGGGGCAGTACTTC. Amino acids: CAIRDGAGQYF.

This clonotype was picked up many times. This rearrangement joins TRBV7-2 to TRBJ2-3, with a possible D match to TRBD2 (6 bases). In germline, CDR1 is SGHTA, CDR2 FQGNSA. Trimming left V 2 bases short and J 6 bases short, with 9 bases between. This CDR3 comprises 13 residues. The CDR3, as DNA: TGTGCCAGCAGCTTATGGGGGGAGGATACGCAGTATTTT. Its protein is CASSLWGEDTQYF.

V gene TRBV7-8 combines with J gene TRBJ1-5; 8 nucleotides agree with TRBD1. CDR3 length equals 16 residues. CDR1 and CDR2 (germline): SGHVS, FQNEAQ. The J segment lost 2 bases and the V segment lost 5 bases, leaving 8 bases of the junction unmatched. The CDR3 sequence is CASSPDRGRGNQPQHF. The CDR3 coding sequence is TGTGCCAGCAGCCCAGACAGGGGTAGGGGCAATCAGCCCCAGCATTTT. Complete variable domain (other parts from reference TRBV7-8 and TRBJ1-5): GAGVSQSPRYKVAKRGQDVALRCDPISGHVSLFWYQQALGQGPEFLTYFQNEAQLDKSGLPSDRFFAERPEGSVSTLKIQRTQQEDSAVYLCASSPDRGRGNQPQHFGDGTRLSIL.

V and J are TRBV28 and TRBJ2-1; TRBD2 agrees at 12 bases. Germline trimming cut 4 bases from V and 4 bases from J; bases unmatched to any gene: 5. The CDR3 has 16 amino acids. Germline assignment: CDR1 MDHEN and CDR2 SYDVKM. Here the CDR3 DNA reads TGTGCCAGCAGTTATACTAGCGGGGGGAATTACAATGAGCAGTTCTTC. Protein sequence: CASSYTSGGNYNEQFF.

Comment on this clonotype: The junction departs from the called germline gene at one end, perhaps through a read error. The CDR3 region has the DNA TGCGCCAGCAGCCAAGCCCCGGGTGTGGACACTGAATCTTTCTTT. Protein product: CASSQAPGVDTESFF. The rearrangement links TRBV4-1 to TRBJ1-1; D perhaps matches TRBD1 (5 bases). Germline V gene data show CDR1 as MGHRA and CDR2 as YSYEKL. The CDR3 runs to 15 residues.

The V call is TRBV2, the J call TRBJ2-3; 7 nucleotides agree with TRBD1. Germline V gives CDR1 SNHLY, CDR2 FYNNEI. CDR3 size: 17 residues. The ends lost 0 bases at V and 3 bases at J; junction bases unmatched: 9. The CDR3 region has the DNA TGTGCCAGCAGTGAAGCGCTTGGGCAGGGGGAAACAGATACGCAGTATTTT. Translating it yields CASSEALGQGETDTQYF.

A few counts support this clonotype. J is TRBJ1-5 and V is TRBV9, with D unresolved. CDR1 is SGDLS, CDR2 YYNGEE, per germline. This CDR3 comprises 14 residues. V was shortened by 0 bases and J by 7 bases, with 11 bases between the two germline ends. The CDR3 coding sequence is TGTGCCAGCAGCGTAGATGCGGGTTACCAGCCCCAGCATTTT. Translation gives CASSVDAGYQPQHF.

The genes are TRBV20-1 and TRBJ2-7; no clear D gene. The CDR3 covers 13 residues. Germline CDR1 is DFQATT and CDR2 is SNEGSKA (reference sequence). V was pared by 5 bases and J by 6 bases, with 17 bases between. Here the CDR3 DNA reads TGCAGTGCTCCCCTCTCCAGTGCTTCCGAGCAGTACTTC. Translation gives CSAPLSSASEQYF.

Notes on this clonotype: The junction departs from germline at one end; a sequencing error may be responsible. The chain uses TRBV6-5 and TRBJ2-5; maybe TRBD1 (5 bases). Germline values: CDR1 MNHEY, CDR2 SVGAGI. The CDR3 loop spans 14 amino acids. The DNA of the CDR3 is TGTGCCAGCAGTCACTCCCAGGGCGGAGAGACCCAGTACTTC. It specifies CASSHSQGGETQYF.

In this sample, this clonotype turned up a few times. The CDR3 DNA is TGCGGATCTCTGCAGGGACAGGCGAGGTCTGAAGCTTTCTTT. This encodes CGSLQGQARSEAFF. This chain links TRBV20-1 with TRBJ1-1, with 8 bases fitting TRBD1. The CDR3 loop spans 14 amino acids. Germline V CDR1 and CDR2: DFQATT, SNEGSKA (reference sequence).

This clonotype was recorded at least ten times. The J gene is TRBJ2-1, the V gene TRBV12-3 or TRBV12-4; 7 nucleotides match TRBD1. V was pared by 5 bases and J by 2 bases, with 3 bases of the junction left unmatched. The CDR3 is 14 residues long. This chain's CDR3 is CASSVDRAYNEQFF. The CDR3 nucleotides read TGTGCCAGCAGTGTAGACAGGGCCTACAATGAGCAGTTCTTC.

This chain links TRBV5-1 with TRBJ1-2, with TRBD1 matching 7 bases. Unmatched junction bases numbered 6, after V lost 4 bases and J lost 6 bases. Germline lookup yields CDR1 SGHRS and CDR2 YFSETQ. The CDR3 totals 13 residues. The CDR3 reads CASSTGQTDGYTF. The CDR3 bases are TGCGCCAGCAGCACGGGACAGACGGATGGCTACACCTTC.

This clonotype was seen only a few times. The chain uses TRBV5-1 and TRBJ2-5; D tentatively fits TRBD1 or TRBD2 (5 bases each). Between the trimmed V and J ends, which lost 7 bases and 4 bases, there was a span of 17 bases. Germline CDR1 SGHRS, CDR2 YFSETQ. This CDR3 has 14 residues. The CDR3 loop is CASARDGQIETQYF. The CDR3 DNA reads TGCGCCAGCGCCCGGGACGGCCAAATAGAGACCCAGTACTTC.

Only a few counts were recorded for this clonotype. The CDR3 DNA reads TGTGCCAGCAGCCAAATAGCCGGGGGCCAGCCCCAGCATTTT. It specifies CASSQIAGGQPQHF. V gene TRBV7-2 combines with J gene TRBJ1-5; D might be TRBD1 (6 bases). Germline CDR1 is SGHTA and CDR2 is FQGNSA. V was cut by 5 bases and J by 7 bases, with 15 bases left in between. This CDR3 is built from 14 residues. Variable domain in full (rest from reference TRBV7-2 and TRBJ1-5): GAGVSQSPSNKVTEKGKDVELRCDPISGHTALYWYRQSLGQGLEFLIYFQGNSAPDKSGLPSDRFSAERTGGSVSTLTIQRTQQEDSAVYLCASSQIAGGQPQHFGDGTRLSIL.

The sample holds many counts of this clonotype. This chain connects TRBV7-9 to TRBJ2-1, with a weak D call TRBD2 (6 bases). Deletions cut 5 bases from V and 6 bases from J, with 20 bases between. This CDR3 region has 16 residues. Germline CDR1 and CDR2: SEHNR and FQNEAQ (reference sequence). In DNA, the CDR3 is TGTGCCAGCAGCCACCGGGACTGGATAAAAAGCAATGAGCAGTTCTTC. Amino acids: CASSHRDWIKSNEQFF. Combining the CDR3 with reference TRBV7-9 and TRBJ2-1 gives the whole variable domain DTGVSQNPRHKITKRGQNVTFRCDPISEHNRLYWYRQTLGQGPEFLTYFQNEAQLEKSRLLSDRFSAERPKGSFSTLEIQRTEQGDSAMYLCASSHRDWIKSNEQFFGPGTRLTVL.

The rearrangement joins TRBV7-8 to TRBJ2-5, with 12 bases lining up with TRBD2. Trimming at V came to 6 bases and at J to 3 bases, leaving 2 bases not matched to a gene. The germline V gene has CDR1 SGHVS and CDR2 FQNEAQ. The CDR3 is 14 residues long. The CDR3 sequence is CASRLAGGEETQYF. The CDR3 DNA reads TGTGCCAGCAGACTAGCGGGGGGTGAAGAGACCCAGTACTTC.

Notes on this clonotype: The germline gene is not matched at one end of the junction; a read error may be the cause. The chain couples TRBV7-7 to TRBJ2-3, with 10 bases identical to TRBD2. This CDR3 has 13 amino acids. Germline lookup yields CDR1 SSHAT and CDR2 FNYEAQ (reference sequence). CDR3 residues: CASSILAGDTQYF. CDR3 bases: TGTGCTAGCAGCATACTAGCGGGGGATACGCAGTATTTT.

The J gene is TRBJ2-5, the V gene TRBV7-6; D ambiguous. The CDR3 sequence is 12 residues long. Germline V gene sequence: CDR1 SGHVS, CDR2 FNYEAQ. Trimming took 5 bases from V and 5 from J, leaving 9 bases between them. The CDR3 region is CASSPVGETQYF. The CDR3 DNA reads TGTGCCAGCAGCCCCGTCGGGGAGACCCAGTACTTC.

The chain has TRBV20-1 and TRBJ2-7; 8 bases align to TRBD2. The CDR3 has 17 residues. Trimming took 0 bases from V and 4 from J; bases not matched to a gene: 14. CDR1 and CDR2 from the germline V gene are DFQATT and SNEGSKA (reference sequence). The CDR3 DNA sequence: TGCAGTGCTAGAGACTTGAGAGGAAGTAGCGGGATATACGAGCAGTACTTC. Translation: CSARDLRGSSGIYEQYF.